These T cell receptor beta chains were read from a single sample in a study of cytomegalovirus exposure and HLA in healthy donors. The assay was immunoSEQ multiplex PCR, and TCRdb's table has in-frame clones only and misses some. The data hold about 90,000 clones, with 67% observed a single time. The sequencing input was PBMCs. These receptors were collected from a man between 25 and 39 years old in good health and CMV-seronegative. Both conserved end residues are part of each CDR3. D genes are given only for firm matches. Rows give clone size only sometimes, using once, few, many, or a class for an expanded clone.

size: few
D: TRBD1
J: TRBJ1-1
V: TRBV29-1
length: 15
DNA: TGCAGCGTTGCCGGGACAGGGGCCCTGGGCACTGAAGCTTTCTTT
CDR3: CSVAGTGALGTEAFF

size: few
D: NA
J: TRBJ2-1
V: TRBV2
length: 17
DNA: TGTGCCAGCAGTGAAGTGCTTTCTAGCATGGTTTCGAATGAGCAGTTCTTC
CDR3: CASSEVLSSMVSNEQFF

size: few
D: TRBD2
J: TRBJ2-7
V: TRBV27
length: 14
DNA: TGTGCCAGCAGTTATCTAGCGGGGAGGCACGAGCAGTACTTC
CDR3: CASSYLAGRHEQYF

size: NA
D: TRBD1
J: TRBJ1-4
V: TRBV28
length: 14
DNA: TGTGCCAGCAGTCACAGGGGGCGAGGTGAAAAACTGTTTTTT
CDR3: CASSHRGRGEKLFF

size: NA
D: NA
J: TRBJ1-5
V: TRBV6-5
length: 13
DNA: TGTGCCAGCAGTTTGACAACGACGCAGCCCCAGCATTTT
CDR3: CASSLTTTQPQHF

size: NA
D: NA
J: TRBJ1-2
V: TRBV6-5
length: 12
DNA: TGTGCCAGCCTGACTGGGGCTGGAGGCTACACCTTC
CDR3: CASLTGAGGYTF

size: once
D: TRBD1
J: TRBJ2-7
V: TRBV12-5
length: 14
DNA: TGTGCTAGTGGCCCCGGAGAGGGGGCGAACGAGCAGTACTTC
CDR3: CASGPGEGANEQYF

size: NA
D: NA
J: TRBJ1-1
V: TRBV30
length: 11
DNA: TGTGCCTGGAGTGTAGCCCGGGGAGCTTTCTTT
CDR3: CAWSVARGAFF

size: NA
D: NA
J: TRBJ1-1
V: TRBV4-3
length: 16
DNA: TGCGCCAGCAGCCAAGCAATCTGGCAGGGACAAACTGAAGCTTTCTTT
CDR3: CASSQAIWQGQTEAFF

size: NA
D: NA
J: TRBJ1-1
V: TRBV30
length: 14
DNA: TGTGCCTGGACAACGGAGGTAAAGAACACTGAAGCTTTCTTT
CDR3: CAWTTEVKNTEAFF

size: NA
D: TRBD1
J: TRBJ2-7
V: TRBV28
length: 17
DNA: TGTGCCAGCAGTGGTATCCAGTACAGGGGGTCCTCCTACGAGCAGTACTTC
CDR3: CASSGIQYRGSSYEQYF

size: once
D: NA
J: TRBJ1-1
V: TRBV7-9
length: 13
DNA: TGTGCCAGCAGCTTAGCAGGGACAAATCAAGCTTTCTTT
CDR3: CASSLAGTNQAFF

size: once
D: NA
J: TRBJ1-5
V: TRBV28
length: 16
DNA: TGTGCCAGCAGAGGGGGACGGGGCCCTAGCAATCAGCCCCAGCATTTT
CDR3: CASRGGRGPSNQPQHF

size: NA
D: NA
J: TRBJ2-5
V: TRBV9
length: 13
DNA: TGTGCCAGCAGCCCATGGGCATTCGAGACCCAGTACTTC
CDR3: CASSPWAFETQYF

size: NA
D: NA
J: TRBJ2-7
V: TRBV9
length: 14
DNA: TGTGCCAGCAGCTTTGGGGGCACGGCCTACGAGCAGTACTTC
CDR3: CASSFGGTAYEQYF

size: few
D: TRBD2
J: TRBJ2-7
V: TRBV6-4
length: 14
DNA: TGTGCCAGCAGTGAGCGGGAGGGCCCCTACGAGCAGTACTTC
CDR3: CASSEREGPYEQYF

size: NA
D: NA
J: TRBJ1-1
V: TRBV29-1
length: 11
DNA: TGCAGCGTTGAAGATCTCGCTGAAGCTTTCTTT
CDR3: CSVEDLAEAFF

size: NA
D: NA
J: TRBJ1-4
V: TRBV11-2
length: 14
DNA: TGTGCCAGCAGCTGGAAAGCGACAGGCGAAAAACTGTTTTTT
CDR3: CASSWKATGEKLFF

size: NA
D: TRBD1
J: TRBJ1-2
V: TRBV4-3
length: 16
DNA: TGCGCCAGCAGCCAAGATCGGGGGACAGGGGACTATGGCTACACCTTC
CDR3: CASSQDRGTGDYGYTF

size: NA
D: TRBD2
J: TRBJ2-7
V: TRBV19
length: 14
DNA: TGTGCCAGTAGTACACTAGCGGGATTCTACGAGCAGTACTTC
CDR3: CASSTLAGFYEQYF

size: once
D: TRBD2
J: TRBJ2-5
V: TRBV5-1
length: 15
DNA: TGCGCCAGCAGCTCTCTGACTAGCGGACAAGAGACCCAGTACTTC
CDR3: CASSSLTSGQETQYF

size: NA
D: NA
J: TRBJ1-5
V: TRBV15
length: 16
DNA: TGTGCCACCAGCAGGCTGGGGGCACATAGCAATCAGCCCCAGCATTTT
CDR3: CATSRLGAHSNQPQHF

size: once
D: NA
J: TRBJ2-7
V: TRBV7-6
length: 14
DNA: TGTGCCAGCACCCCCGGATGGGGCGACAACGAGCAGTACTTC
CDR3: CASTPGWGDNEQYF

size: once
D: NA
J: TRBJ2-7
V: TRBV6-1
length: 11
DNA: TGTGCCAGCTCTAGGCGGTACGAGCAGTACTTC
CDR3: CASSRRYEQYF

size: NA
D: NA
J: TRBJ1-4
V: TRBV7-9
length: 15
DNA: TGTGCCAGCAACTGGGGCAGTGCAACTAATGAAAAACTGTTTTTT
CDR3: CASNWGSATNEKLFF

size: NA
D: NA
J: TRBJ1-5
V: TRBV6-6
length: 14
DNA: TGTGCCAGCAGTACCCGAGGGCTGAATCAGCCCCAGCATTTT
CDR3: CASSTRGLNQPQHF

size: NA
D: NA
J: TRBJ1-5
V: TRBV6-5
length: 15
DNA: TGTGCCAGCAGTCTAAGCGTAAACTCCAATCAGCCCCAGCATTTT
CDR3: CASSLSVNSNQPQHF

size: NA
D: NA
J: TRBJ2-5
V: TRBV9
length: 13
DNA: TGTGCCAGCAGCGTACAGGGAGGAGAGACCCAGTACTTC
CDR3: CASSVQGGETQYF

size: few
D: TRBD1
J: TRBJ1-5
V: TRBV29-1
length: 12
DNA: TGCAGCACTAAACAGGGGGGTCAGCCCCAGCATTTT
CDR3: CSTKQGGQPQHF

size: NA
D: TRBD1
J: TRBJ1-6
V: TRBV7-6
length: 14
DNA: TGTGCCAGCAGCTCGGACAGGGCTTTGTCACCCCTCCACTTT
CDR3: CASSSDRALSPLHF

size: few
D: TRBD1
J: TRBJ1-5
V: TRBV7-9
length: 16
DNA: TGTGCCAGCAGCAAACGGACAGGAGATAGCAATCAGCCCCAGCATTTT
CDR3: CASSKRTGDSNQPQHF

size: NA
D: NA
J: TRBJ1-3
V: TRBV30
length: 14
DNA: TGTGCCTGGAGAGTGGGGGGATCTCGAAACACCATATATTTT
CDR3: CAWRVGGSRNTIYF

size: NA
D: NA
J: TRBJ2-5
V: TRBV6-5
length: 14
DNA: TGTGCCAGCAGTTACTCGACAGGACAAGAGACCCAGTACTTC
CDR3: CASSYSTGQETQYF

size: NA
D: NA
J: TRBJ2-7
V: TRBV4-3
length: 13
DNA: TGCGCCAGCAGCCATGACAGGTCCTACGAGCAGTACTTC
CDR3: CASSHDRSYEQYF

size: NA
D: NA
J: TRBJ1-6
V: TRBV5-4
length: 14
DNA: TGTGCCAGCAGCAACCGGGACCAGGGGTCACCCCTCCACTTT
CDR3: CASSNRDQGSPLHF

size: once
D: NA
J: TRBJ2-2
V: TRBV27
length: 16
DNA: TGTGCCAGCAGTTCCCGGGGTGGTAGGGGGTACGGGGAGCTGTTTTTT
CDR3: CASSSRGGRGYGELFF

size: NA
D: TRBD1
J: TRBJ2-1
V: TRBV7-9
length: 16
DNA: TGTGCCAGCAGCCTTTATCCGGGACAGGGGGCCGGGGAGCAGTTCTTC
CDR3: CASSLYPGQGAGEQFF

size: NA
D: NA
J: TRBJ1-1
V: TRBV5-4
length: 14
DNA: TGTGCCAGCAGCTTGACCCAGGGAGGGACTGAAGCTTTCTTT
CDR3: CASSLTQGGTEAFF

size: NA
D: TRBD1
J: TRBJ1-3
V: TRBV27
length: 17
DNA: TGTGCCAGCTCCCCTTCCCCGACCAGGGGGCCTGGAAACACCATATATTTT
CDR3: CASSPSPTRGPGNTIYF

size: NA
D: TRBD1
J: TRBJ1-4
V: TRBV28
length: 19
DNA: TGTGCCAGCAGAAGCTTTCCTGGGACAGGGGGCGCGGGTAATGAAAAACTGTTTTTT
CDR3: CASRSFPGTGGAGNEKLFF

size: NA
D: NA
J: TRBJ2-7
V: TRBV27
length: 13
DNA: TGTGCCAGCAGTTTAAACAGGTACTACGAGCAGTACTTC
CDR3: CASSLNRYYEQYF

size: NA
D: TRBD1
J: TRBJ2-7
V: TRBV4-1
length: 16
DNA: TGCGCCAGCAGCCAAGTTATGGGACAGGGGGCCTACGAGCAGTACTTC
CDR3: CASSQVMGQGAYEQYF

size: NA
D: TRBD1
J: TRBJ2-7
V: TRBV2
length: 14
DNA: TGTGCCAGCAGTCGACAGGGTATCACCTACGAGCAGTACTTC
CDR3: CASSRQGITYEQYF

size: NA
D: NA
J: TRBJ2-2
V: TRBV5-1
length: 16
DNA: TGCGCCAGCAGCTTGCCGGCGACAGCGAACACCGGGGAGCTGTTTTTT
CDR3: CASSLPATANTGELFF

size: NA
D: NA
J: TRBJ2-7
V: TRBV19
length: 15
DNA: TGTGCCAGTAGTATAGACCCGGGACACTCCTACGAGCAGTACTTC
CDR3: CASSIDPGHSYEQYF

size: NA
D: TRBD2
J: TRBJ2-7
V: TRBV4-3
length: 16
DNA: TGCGCCAGCAGCCAAGGGGTAGCGGGGGGCTCCTACGAGCAGTACTTC
CDR3: CASSQGVAGGSYEQYF

size: NA
D: TRBD1
J: TRBJ2-1
V: TRBV9
length: 16
DNA: TGTGCCAGCAGCGTAGCCTTCGGGACAGTCGATAATGAGCAGTTCTTC
CDR3: CASSVAFGTVDNEQFF

size: NA
D: TRBD1
J: TRBJ1-1
V: TRBV7-9
length: 15
DNA: TGTGCCAGCAGGGAGTCGAAACAGGGGGGCACTGAAGCTTTCTTT
CDR3: CASRESKQGGTEAFF

size: few
D: TRBD1
J: TRBJ1-5
V: TRBV5-4
length: 16
DNA: TGTGCCAGCAGCTTGGATGGAGGACAGGGAAATCAGCCCCAGCATTTT
CDR3: CASSLDGGQGNQPQHF

size: NA
D: NA
J: TRBJ2-7
V: TRBV4-3
length: 14
DNA: TGCGCCAGCAGCCAAGATCGAGGAAGCTACGAGCAGTACTTC
CDR3: CASSQDRGSYEQYF

size: few
D: NA
J: TRBJ1-2
V: TRBV28
length: 15
DNA: TGTGCCAGCAGTTCCCCACCGGGGAATAGAAATGGCTACACCTTC
CDR3: CASSSPPGNRNGYTF

size: few
D: NA
J: TRBJ1-1
V: TRBV6-5
length: 15
DNA: TGTGCCAGCAGTTACGCGGGGGGCCTGAACACTGAAGCTTTCTTT
CDR3: CASSYAGGLNTEAFF

size: NA
D: TRBD1
J: TRBJ1-2
V: TRBV29-1
length: 12
DNA: TGCAGCGTTGAAGTAGGGACAGGCGGCTACACCTTC
CDR3: CSVEVGTGGYTF

size: NA
D: NA
J: TRBJ2-1
V: TRBV5-1
length: 16
DNA: TGCGCCAGCAGCAGGGAGGACGGAAGCTCCTACAATGAGCAGTTCTTC
CDR3: CASSREDGSSYNEQFF

size: few
D: NA
J: TRBJ2-7
V: TRBV18
length: 15
DNA: TGTGCCAGCTCACCCACGGGACAAAGCCTCGGGGAGCAGTACTTC
CDR3: CASSPTGQSLGEQYF

size: NA
D: NA
J: TRBJ2-1
V: TRBV27
length: 18
DNA: TGTGCCAGCTCGAAAACGCAGAACAGGGTATCGGCCTACAATGAGCAGTTCTTC
CDR3: CASSKTQNRVSAYNEQFF

size: NA
D: TRBD1
J: TRBJ2-7
V: TRBV10-3
length: 13
DNA: TGTGCCATCCAACAGGGGGCACTTAACGAGCAGTACTTC
CDR3: CAIQQGALNEQYF

size: NA
D: TRBD1
J: TRBJ2-1
V: TRBV30
length: 20
DNA: TGTGCCTGGAGTGGGGTCCGGGACAGGGCGTCTCAGAGCTCCTACAATGAGCAGTTCTTC
CDR3: CAWSGVRDRASQSSYNEQFF

size: few
D: NA
J: TRBJ1-6
V: TRBV28
length: 13
DNA: TGTGCCAGCAGTTTATTCGGGGATTCACCCCTCCACTTT
CDR3: CASSLFGDSPLHF